This T cell receptor beta chain originates from a study of cytotoxic CD8 clonotypes in ibrutinib-treated CLL. The V and J ends lost 4 bases and 2 bases respectively, with 12 bases between them. The CDR3 totals 14 residues. Germline V lookup: CDR1 SNHLY, CDR2 FYNNEI. The table came from immunoSEQ multiplex PCR; TCRdb's copy has only in-frame clones and leaves some out. Of roughly 28,000 clones in the sample, roughly 60% are singletons; the top ten hold 14%. This sequence was found in a human donor with chronic lymphocytic leukemia. The sample consisted of PBMCs, taken before ibrutinib treatment. V usage is TRBV2 and J usage is TRBJ2-7; D gene uncertain. CDR3 region: CASSVGLETYEQYF. Here the CDR3 DNA reads TGTGCCAGCAGTGTTGGGCTGGAAACCTACGAGCAGTACTTC.